One T cell receptor beta chain is described in this entry. This clone was counted once. Its antigen target is currently unknown. Base qualities are not recorded, but no much larger clone differs from it by a single base. The data were obtained in a study of shared clonotypes between healthy human individuals (dated by TCRdb to the early 2020s). General notes on the study: Two women and a few men aged 18 to 49 years were included in the cohort. For each donor, CD4 naive and CD4 memory were each given three plates, CD8 naive was given two plates, and CD8 memory was given one plate. To estimate repertoire size and how much clonotypes are shared between individuals, the study performed deep sequencing of blood TCR repertoires from about 5 healthy adults. To increase sequencing depth and limit assay-specific biases, TCR repertoire library preparation and sequencing were carried out by different laboratories using diverse techniques. Between about 0.8 and 9 billion PBMCs per donor were obtained by leukapheresis.

Broader findings and caveats from the paper: Sampling was restricted to blood, and TCR repertoires in tissues likely differ from the TCR repertoires found in blood. Naive subsets generally had larger estimated clonotype richness than memory subsets. Sharing across a few donors was observed for 4.5% to 6.5% of naive CD4, 3% to 4% of naive CD8, 2% to 2.5% of memory CD4, and around 0.4% of memory CD8 clonotypes. Based on pairwise subsampling, the degree of clonotype sharing among donors was expected to be affected by sequencing depth. Because the study included only a small number of donors, the genetic and exposure-history diversity represented was limited. Even with the large sequencing depth, rarefaction of the sorted-subset datasets indicated that sequencing was incomplete. Compared with non-shared clonotypes, the clonotypes found in all four sorted-subset donors had higher generation probabilities.

CD8 naive samples consisted of CD45RO-negative cells that were positively selected for CCR7, yielding a CD45RA+CCR7+ population without TemRA cells. Healthy HIV-negative adults with no recently reported acute infections or vaccinations were included as donors. All donors were Caucasian adults living in Nashville, Tennessee, USA. Blood was obtained by leukapheresis, after which PBMCs were separated by Ficoll-Histopaque density gradient centrifugation and cryopreserved in liquid nitrogen vapor phase. Purity and quantity of every magnetically sorted T cell population were checked by analytical flow cytometry. Genomic DNA was isolated from each sorted fraction and quantified by UV absorbance on a Nanodrop 2000c. Using the deep immunoSEQ assay, multiplex PCR amplified TCR CDR3 regions from genomic DNA. Extracted genomic DNA from each cell subset was distributed evenly across all wells of several immunoSEQ 96-well plates, and each plate was treated as a replicate. For sorted subsets, around 200 ng genomic DNA, equal to 30,000 or so T cell genomes, was loaded into each replicate PCR. The purified libraries were quantified using a Qubit 3.0 fluorometer, sized with a Bioanalyzer 2100, and then quantified again using the KAPA Library Quantification kit. Every immunoSEQ 96-well plate was sequenced on a separate single-read 150-cycle Illumina NextSeq 550 flow cell. Regarding the original processing steps: Because the immunoSEQ output included only junctional sequences and no quality scores, the filtering could not be the same as the filtering used for full-length reads. Sequences were annotated with PyIR, a Python wrapper for IgBLAST v1.9, and V/J genes and CDR3 were assigned using IMGT germline references. Reads were removed for weak V/J assignments (E-value above 1e-6), missing CDR3, stop codons, out-of-frame junctions, or ambiguous translated residues. V3J clonotypes were defined as sequences sharing an identical inferred V gene, J gene, and CDR3 amino acid sequence. Percentage overlap between repertoires was calculated by dividing the number of shared unique clonotypes by the size of the smaller repertoire. RTK rarefaction, the Chao1 estimator, and Recon v2.1 estimates of unobserved clonotypes were used to assess repertoire richness. Generation probabilities for all TCRbeta clonotypes obtained by the gDNA method from a few donors were computed using OLGA. TCRdb carries this immuneACCESS record with in-frame sequences only. Its versions omit some clonotypes, under half of them owing to an unresolved V gene in the studies checked, with the rest unexplained. V and J calls plus clone size are reproduced from that table; the DNA served to infer D and trimming. The sample table shows roughly 2.1 million clones, and about 92% are seen once. About 1.5% of the sample is taken by the ten largest.

The TCR originated in a man younger than 30 in good health. Some clones in this sample may be carry-over from other donors' samples. The sample was naive CD8+ T cells from PBMCs. Interpreted using the paper, the cell subset or site label stands for: CD45RA+CCR7+.

Here the CDR3 is given as CASSPPRGGNTIYF. Read as DNA, the sequence is TGTGCCAGCTCACCACCGAGGGGGGGAAACACCATATATTTT. The receptor chain draws on TRBV18 and TRBJ1-3; a weak D assignment points to TRBD1 (6 bases agree). From a lookup of the germline V gene, CDR1 and CDR2 are KGHSH and LQKENI. Trimming costs V 0 bases and J 4 bases, and their ends lie 7 bases apart. The CDR3 has 14 amino acids, counting the end cysteine and phenylalanine. Only the CDR3 part of the read is kept: 42 bases, read in frame from the first base.